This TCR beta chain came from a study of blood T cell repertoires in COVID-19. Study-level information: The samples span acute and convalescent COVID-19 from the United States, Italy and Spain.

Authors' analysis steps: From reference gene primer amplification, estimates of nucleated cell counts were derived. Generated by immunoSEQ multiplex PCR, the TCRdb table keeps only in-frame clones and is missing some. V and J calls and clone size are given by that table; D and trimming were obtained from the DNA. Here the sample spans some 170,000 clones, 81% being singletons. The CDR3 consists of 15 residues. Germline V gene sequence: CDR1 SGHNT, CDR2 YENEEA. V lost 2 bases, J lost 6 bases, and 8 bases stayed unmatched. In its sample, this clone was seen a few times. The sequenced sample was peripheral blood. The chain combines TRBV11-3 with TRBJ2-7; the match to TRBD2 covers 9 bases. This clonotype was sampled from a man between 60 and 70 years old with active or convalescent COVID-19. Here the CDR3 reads CASSLSSGGLSEQYF. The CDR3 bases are TGTGCCAGCAGCTTAAGTAGCGGGGGCCTTTCCGAGCAGTACTTC.